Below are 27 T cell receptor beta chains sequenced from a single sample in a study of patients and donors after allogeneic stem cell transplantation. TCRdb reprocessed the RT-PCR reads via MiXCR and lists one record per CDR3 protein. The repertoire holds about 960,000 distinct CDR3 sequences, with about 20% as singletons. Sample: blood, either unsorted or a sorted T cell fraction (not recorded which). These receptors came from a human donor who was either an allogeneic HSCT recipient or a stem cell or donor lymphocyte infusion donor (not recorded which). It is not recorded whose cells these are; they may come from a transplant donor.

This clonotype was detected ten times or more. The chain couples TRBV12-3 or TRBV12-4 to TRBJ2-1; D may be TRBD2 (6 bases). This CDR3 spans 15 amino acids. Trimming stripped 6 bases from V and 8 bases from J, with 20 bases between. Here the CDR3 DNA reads TGTGCCAGCAGCCTCCGGGACTCCCGGATGTATGAGCAGTTCTTC. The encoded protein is CASSLRDSRMYEQFF.

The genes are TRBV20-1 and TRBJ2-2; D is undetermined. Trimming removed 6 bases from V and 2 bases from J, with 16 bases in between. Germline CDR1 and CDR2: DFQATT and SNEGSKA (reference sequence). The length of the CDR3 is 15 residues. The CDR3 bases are TGCAGTGCCCCTCTCGTCCGCAGAAACACCGGGGAGCTGTTTTTT. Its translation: CSAPLVRRNTGELFF.

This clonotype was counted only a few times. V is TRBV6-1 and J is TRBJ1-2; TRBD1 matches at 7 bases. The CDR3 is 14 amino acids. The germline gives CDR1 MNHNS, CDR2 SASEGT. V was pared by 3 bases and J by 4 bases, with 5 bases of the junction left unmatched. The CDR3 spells CASSDFRTGYGYTF. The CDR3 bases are TGTGCCAGCAGTGACTTCCGGACAGGCTATGGCTACACCTTC.

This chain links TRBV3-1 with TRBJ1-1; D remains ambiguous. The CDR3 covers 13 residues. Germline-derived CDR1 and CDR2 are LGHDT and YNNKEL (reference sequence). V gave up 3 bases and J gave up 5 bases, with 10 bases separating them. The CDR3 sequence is CASSQELRTEAFF. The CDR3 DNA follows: TGTGCCAGCAGCCAGGAACTTAGGACTGAAGCTTTCTTT. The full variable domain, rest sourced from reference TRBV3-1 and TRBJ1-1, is DTAVSQTPKYLVTQMGNDKSIKCEQNLGHDTMYWYKQDSKKFLKIMFSYNNKELIINETVPNRFSPKSPDKAHLNLHINSLELGDSAVYFCASSQELRTEAFFGQGTRLTVV.

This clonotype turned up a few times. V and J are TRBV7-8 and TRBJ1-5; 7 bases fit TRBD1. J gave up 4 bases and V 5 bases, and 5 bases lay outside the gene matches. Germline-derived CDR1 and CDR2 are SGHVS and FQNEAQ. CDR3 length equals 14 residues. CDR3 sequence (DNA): TGTGCCAGCAGCGGGGACAGTGATAATCAGCCCCAGCATTTT. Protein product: CASSGDSDNQPQHF. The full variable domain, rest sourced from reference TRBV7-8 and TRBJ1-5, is GAGVSQSPRYKVAKRGQDVALRCDPISGHVSLFWYQQALGQGPEFLTYFQNEAQLDKSGLPSDRFFAERPEGSVSTLKIQRTQQEDSAVYLCASSGDSDNQPQHFGDGTRLSIL.

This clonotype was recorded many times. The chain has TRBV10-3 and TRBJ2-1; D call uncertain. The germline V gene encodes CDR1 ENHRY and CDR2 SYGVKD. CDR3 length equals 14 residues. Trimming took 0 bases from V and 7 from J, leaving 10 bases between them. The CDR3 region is CAISESEQLNEQFF. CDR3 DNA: TGTGCCATCAGTGAGTCGGAACAGCTTAATGAGCAGTTCTTC.

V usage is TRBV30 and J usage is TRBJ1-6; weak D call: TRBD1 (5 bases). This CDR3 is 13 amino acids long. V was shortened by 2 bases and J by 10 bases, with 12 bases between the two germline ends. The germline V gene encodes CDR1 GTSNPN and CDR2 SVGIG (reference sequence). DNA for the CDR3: TGTGCCTGGAGTCACGGTGGGGCCTCACCCCTCCACTTT. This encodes CAWSHGGASPLHF.

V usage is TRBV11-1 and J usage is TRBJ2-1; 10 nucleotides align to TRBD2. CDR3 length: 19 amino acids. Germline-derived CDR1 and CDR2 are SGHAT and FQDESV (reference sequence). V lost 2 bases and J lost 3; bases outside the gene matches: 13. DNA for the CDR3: TGTGCCAGCAGCTTACCCCTAAAGTTAGCGGGGGGTATCTACAATGAGCAGTTCTTC. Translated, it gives CASSLPLKLAGGIYNEQFF.

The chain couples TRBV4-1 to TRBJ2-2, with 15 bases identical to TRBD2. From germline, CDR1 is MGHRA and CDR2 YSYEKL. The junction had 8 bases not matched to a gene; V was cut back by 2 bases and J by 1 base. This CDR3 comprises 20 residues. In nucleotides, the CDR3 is TGCGCCAGCAGCCAACTTGGACTAGCGGGAGGGCCTGTGAACACCGGGGAGCTGTTTTTT. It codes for CASSQLGLAGGPVNTGELFF.

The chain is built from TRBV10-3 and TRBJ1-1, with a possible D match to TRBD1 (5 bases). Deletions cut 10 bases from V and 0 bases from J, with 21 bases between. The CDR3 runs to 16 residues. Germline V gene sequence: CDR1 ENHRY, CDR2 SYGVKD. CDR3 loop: CATSISAGPLNTEAFF. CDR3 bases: TGTGCCACCTCAATCTCAGCGGGACCTCTGAACACTGAAGCTTTCTTT.

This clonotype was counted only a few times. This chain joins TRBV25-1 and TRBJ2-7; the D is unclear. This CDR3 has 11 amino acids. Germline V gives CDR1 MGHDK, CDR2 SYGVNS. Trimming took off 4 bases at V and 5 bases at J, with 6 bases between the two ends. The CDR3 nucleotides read TGTGCCAGCAGTGGACCAAACGAGCAGTACTTC. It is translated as CASSGPNEQYF.

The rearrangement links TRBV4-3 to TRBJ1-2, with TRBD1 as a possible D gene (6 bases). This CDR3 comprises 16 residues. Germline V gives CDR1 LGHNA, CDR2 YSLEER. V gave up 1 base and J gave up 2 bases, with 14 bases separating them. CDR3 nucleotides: TGCGCCAGCAGCCAAGGACCGGGGGGCCCGAACTATGGCTACACCTTC. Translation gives CASSQGPGGPNYGYTF.

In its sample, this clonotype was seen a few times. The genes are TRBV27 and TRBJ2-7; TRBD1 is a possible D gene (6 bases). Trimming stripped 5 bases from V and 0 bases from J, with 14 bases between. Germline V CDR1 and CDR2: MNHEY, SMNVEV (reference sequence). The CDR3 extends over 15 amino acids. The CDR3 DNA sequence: TGTGCCAGCAGTCCGAACAGGGCCAGCTCCTACGAGCAGTACTTC. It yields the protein CASSPNRASSYEQYF.

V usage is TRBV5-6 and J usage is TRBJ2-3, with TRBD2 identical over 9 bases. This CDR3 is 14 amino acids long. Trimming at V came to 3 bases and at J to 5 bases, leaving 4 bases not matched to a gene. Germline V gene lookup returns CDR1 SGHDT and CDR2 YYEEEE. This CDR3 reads CASSSAGGGDTQYF. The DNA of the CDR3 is TGTGCCAGCAGCTCGGCGGGGGGGGGAGATACGCAGTATTTT.

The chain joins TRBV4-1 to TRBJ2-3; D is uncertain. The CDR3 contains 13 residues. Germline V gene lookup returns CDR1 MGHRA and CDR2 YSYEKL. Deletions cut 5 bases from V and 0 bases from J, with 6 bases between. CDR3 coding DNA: TGCGCCAGCAGCATCATAAGCACAGATACGCAGTATTTT. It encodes CASSIISTDTQYF.

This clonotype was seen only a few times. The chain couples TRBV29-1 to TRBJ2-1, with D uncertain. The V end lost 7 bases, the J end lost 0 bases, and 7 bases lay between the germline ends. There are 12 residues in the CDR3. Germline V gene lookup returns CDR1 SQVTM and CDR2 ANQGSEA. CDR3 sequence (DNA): TGCAGCGGGACCTCCTCCTACAATGAGCAGTTCTTC. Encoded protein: CSGTSSYNEQFF.

The CDR3 DNA sequence: TGTGCCACCAGCCCTGCAGGCAGCATTGGAAAGACCCAGTACTTC. The encoded protein is CATSPAGSIGKTQYF. This rearrangement joins TRBV15 to TRBJ2-5; D unresolved. Trimming took off 5 bases at V and 6 bases at J, with 19 bases between the two ends. This CDR3 spans 15 amino acids. Germline CDR1 LNHNV, CDR2 YYDKDF (reference sequence).

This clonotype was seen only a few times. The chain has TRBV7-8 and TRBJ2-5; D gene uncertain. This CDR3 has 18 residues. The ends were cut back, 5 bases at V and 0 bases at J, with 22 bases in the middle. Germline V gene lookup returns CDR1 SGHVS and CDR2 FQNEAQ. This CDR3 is CASSRSTSAVTDQETQYF. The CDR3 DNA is TGTGCCAGCAGCCGTTCTACGAGTGCGGTCACCGACCAAGAGACCCAGTACTTC.

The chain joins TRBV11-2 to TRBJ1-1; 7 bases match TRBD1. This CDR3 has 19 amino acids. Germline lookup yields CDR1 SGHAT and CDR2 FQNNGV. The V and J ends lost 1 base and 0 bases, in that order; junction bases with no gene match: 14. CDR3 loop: CASSLGGRTGVRMNTEAFF. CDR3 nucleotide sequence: TGTGCCAGCAGCTTAGGGGGTAGGACAGGCGTAAGGATGAACACTGAAGCTTTCTTT.

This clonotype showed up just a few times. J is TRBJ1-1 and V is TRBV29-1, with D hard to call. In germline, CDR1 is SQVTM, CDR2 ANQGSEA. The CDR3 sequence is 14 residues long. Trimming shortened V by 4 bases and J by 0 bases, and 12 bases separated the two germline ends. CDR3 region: CSVVSGSLNTEAFF. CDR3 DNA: TGCAGCGTTGTCAGTGGCAGCTTGAACACTGAAGCTTTCTTT.

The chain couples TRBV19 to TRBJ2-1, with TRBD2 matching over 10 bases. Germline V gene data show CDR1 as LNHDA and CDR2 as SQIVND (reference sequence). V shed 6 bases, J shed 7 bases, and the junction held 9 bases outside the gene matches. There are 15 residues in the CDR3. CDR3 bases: TGTGCCAGTAGCAGTACGGGACTAGCGACTAATGAGCAGTTCTTC. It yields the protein CASSSTGLATNEQFF.

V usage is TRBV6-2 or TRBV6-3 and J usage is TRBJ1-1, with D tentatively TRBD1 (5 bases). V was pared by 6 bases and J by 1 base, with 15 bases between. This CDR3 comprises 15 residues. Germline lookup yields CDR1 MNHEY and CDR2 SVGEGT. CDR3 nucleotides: TGTGCCAGCAGAATACAAGCCGGGGGGAACACTGAAGCTTTCTTT. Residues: CASRIQAGGNTEAFF.

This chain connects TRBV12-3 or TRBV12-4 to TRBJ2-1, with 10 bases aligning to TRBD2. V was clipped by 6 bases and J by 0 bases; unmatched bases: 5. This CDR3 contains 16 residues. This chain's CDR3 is CASRPLAGASYNEQFF. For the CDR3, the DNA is TGTGCCAGCAGGCCGCTAGCGGGGGCCTCCTACAATGAGCAGTTCTTC.

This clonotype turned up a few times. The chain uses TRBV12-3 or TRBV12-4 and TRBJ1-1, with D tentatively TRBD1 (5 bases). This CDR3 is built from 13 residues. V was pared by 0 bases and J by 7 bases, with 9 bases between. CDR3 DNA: TGTGCCAGCAGTTTAGCGCCTAGGGGTGAAGCTTTCTTT. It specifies CASSLAPRGEAFF.

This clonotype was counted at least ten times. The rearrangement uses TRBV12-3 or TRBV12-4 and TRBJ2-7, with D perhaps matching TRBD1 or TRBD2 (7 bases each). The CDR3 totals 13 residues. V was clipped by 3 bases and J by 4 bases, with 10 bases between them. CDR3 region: CASSFQGGYEQYF. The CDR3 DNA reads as TGTGCCAGCAGTTTTCAGGGGGGGTACGAGCAGTACTTC.

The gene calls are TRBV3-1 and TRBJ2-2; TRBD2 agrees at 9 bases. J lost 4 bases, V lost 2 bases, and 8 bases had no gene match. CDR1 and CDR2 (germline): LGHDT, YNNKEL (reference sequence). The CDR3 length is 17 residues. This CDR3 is CASSQRPSGTITGELFF. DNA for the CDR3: TGTGCCAGCAGCCAAAGGCCTAGCGGGACCATCACCGGGGAGCTGTTTTTT.

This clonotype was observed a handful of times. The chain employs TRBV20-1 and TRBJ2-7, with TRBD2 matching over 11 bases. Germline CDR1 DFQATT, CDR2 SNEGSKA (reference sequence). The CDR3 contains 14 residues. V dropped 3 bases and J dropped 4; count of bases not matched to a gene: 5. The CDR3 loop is CSASVSGRVYEQYF. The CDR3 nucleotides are TGCAGTGCTAGCGTTAGCGGGAGGGTTTACGAGCAGTACTTC.